The clone carrying this T cell receptor beta chain was observed a few times. Its antigen is currently unknown. This sample was included in a study of vaccination and CD4 T cells after COVID-19. An Oncomine TCR Beta short-read assay was used to sequence the DNA from cultured CD4+ T cells. TCRdb re-called the PCR reads through MiXCR, storing one row per CDR3 protein. The sample has about 9,400 distinct CDR3 sequences; less than 50% are singletons. Trimming took 5 bases from V and 8 from J, leaving 9 bases between them. The CDR3 is 11 residues long. Germline CDR1 MNHNS, CDR2 SASEGT. The sample's treatment: roughly 10-day PBMC culture with coronavirus spike peptide pools or control peptides (ViraFEST assay). CD4+ T lymphocytes from the unexposed donor were collected before the COVID-19 pandemic (2011-2018).

The genes are TRBV6-1 and TRBJ1-1; D may be TRBD1 (5 bases). The sequence derives from a human donor in good health. Source material: CD4+ T cells from blood, cultured in vitro. The CDR3 DNA sequence: TGTGCCAGCAGTCGCGGGGCCGAAGCTTTCTTT. Translation: CASSRGAEAFF.